What follows are 25 T cell receptor beta chains derived from one specimen sequenced in a study of siplizumab effects on memory and regulatory T cells. Assay: immunoSEQ multiplex PCR; the TCRdb copy retains only in-frame clones and omits some. The top ten hold 0.65% to 0.9% of the sample, which has 90,000 to 110,000 clones, 90% to 95% seen once. The specimen was Tregs sorted from blood. The receptors stem from a human donor in good health.

This sequence joins TRBV6-1 and TRBJ1-3; no definite D call. Germline loops: CDR1 MNHNS, CDR2 SASEGT. V lost 4 bases to trimming and J lost 0 bases, with 16 bases between them. The CDR3 length is 17 residues. The CDR3 DNA is TGTGCCAGCAGTGCCCGCACTCGGCTGATCTCTGGAAACACCATATATTTT. It codes for CASSARTRLISGNTIYF.

The rearrangement uses TRBV28 and TRBJ1-6, with no clear D. This CDR3 has 15 amino acids. CDR1 and CDR2 (germline): MDHEN, SYDVKM. Trimming pared 5 bases from V and 4 bases from J, leaving 12 bases between. CDR3 loop: CASSGFSRYNSPLHF. The CDR3, as DNA: TGTGCCAGCAGTGGGTTTTCGAGGTATAATTCACCCCTCCACTTT. Full variable domain (outside the CDR3, taken from reference TRBV28 and TRBJ1-6): DVKVTQSSRYLVKRTGEKVFLECVQDMDHENMFWYRQDPGLGLRLIYFSYDVKMKEKGDIPEGYSVSREKKERFSLILESASTNQTSMYLCASSGFSRYNSPLHFGNGTRLTVT.

This clone was detected once. The chain is built from TRBV2 and TRBJ1-5; no firm D call. The CDR3 runs 12 residues. The V gene lost 11 bases and the J gene lost 3 bases, with 11 bases spanning the gap. Germline V gives CDR1 SNHLY, CDR2 FYNNEI. CDR3 sequence: CASEGINQPQHF. The CDR3 region has the DNA TGTGCCTCAGAAGGAATCAATCAGCCCCAGCATTTT.

This chain connects TRBV7-9 to TRBJ2-1; the D call may be TRBD1 or TRBD2 (5 bases each). Trimming shortened V by 5 bases and J by 0 bases, and 8 bases separated the two germline ends. The germline V gene encodes CDR1 SEHNR and CDR2 FQNEAQ (reference sequence). CDR3 length: 14 residues. This chain's CDR3 is CASSPGASYNEQFF. The CDR3 DNA follows: TGTGCCAGCAGCCCCGGGGCCTCCTACAATGAGCAGTTCTTC.

The J gene is TRBJ2-2, the V gene TRBV25-1; D is unclear. From germline, CDR1 is MGHDK and CDR2 SYGVNS. Trimming removed 7 bases at V and 0 bases at J, with 6 bases between. The CDR3 extends over 13 amino acids. The CDR3 sequence is CASKQANTGELFF. The CDR3 DNA reads as TGTGCCAGCAAACAAGCGAACACCGGGGAGCTGTTTTTT.

This CDR3 is CASSPMGDQQVNEKLFF. The CDR3 DNA is TGTGCCAGCTCACCGATGGGAGACCAACAAGTGAATGAAAAACTGTTTTTT. The chain employs TRBV18 and TRBJ1-4; no clear D. Trimming removed 3 bases at V and 5 bases at J, with 19 bases between. CDR3 length: 17 amino acids. Germline loops: CDR1 KGHSH, CDR2 LQKENI.

The genes are TRBV18 and TRBJ2-5; TRBD1 might be the D (5 bases). The tail of the sequence fits TRBJ2-7 better, so the J call may be wrong. Per germline, CDR1 KGHSH and CDR2 LQKENI. This CDR3 spans 14 amino acids. For the CDR3, the DNA is TGTGCCAGCTCAAATGGGGCAGAATCTCGCGAGCAGTACTTC. This translates into CASSNGAESREQYF.

This chain uses TRBV7-9 with TRBJ2-5, with TRBD1 matching 7 bases. The CDR3 is made up of 13 amino acids. V shed 8 bases, J shed 6 bases, and the junction held 9 bases outside the gene matches. CDR1 is SEHNR, CDR2 FQNEAQ, per germline (reference sequence). The CDR3 DNA follows: TGTGCCAGCTCCGAGACAGGGCGCCAGACCCAGTACTTC. As protein: CASSETGRQTQYF.

This sequence joins TRBV7-2 and TRBJ1-1, with TRBD1 as a possible D gene (6 bases). Germline CDR1 SGHTA, CDR2 FQGNSA. The CDR3 is 15 residues long. V was trimmed by 2 bases and J by 6 bases, leaving 16 bases between them. CDR3 DNA: TGTGCCAGCAGCTTAACAGGGCGGGCAGGGGCTGAAGCTTTCTTT. This sequence encodes CASSLTGRAGAEAFF.

The gene calls are TRBV5-4 and TRBJ1-2, with 9 bases that match TRBD1. This CDR3 comprises 15 residues. Trimming took 3 bases from V and 2 from J; bases not matched to a gene: 5. Per germline, CDR1 SGHNT and CDR2 YYREEE (reference sequence). CDR3 sequence: CASSSPGQGNYGYTF. The CDR3 DNA reads TGTGCCAGCAGCTCACCGGGACAGGGAAACTATGGCTACACCTTC.

The chain uses TRBV20-1 and TRBJ2-1; D is perhaps TRBD1 (5 bases). CDR1 is DFQATT and CDR2 is SNEGSKA in the germline V gene (reference sequence). V gave up 4 bases and J gave up 13 bases, with 11 bases separating them. This CDR3 region has 10 residues. The chain's CDR3 is CSATWGGQFF. Here the CDR3 DNA reads TGCAGTGCTACGTGGGGCGGACAGTTCTTC.

This clone was observed once. J is TRBJ1-1 and V is TRBV18; no firm D call. Trimming stripped 5 bases from V and 10 bases from J, with 14 bases between. Looked up from germline, CDR1 is KGHSH and CDR2 is LQKENI. This CDR3 has 12 amino acids. CDR3 sequence (DNA): TGTGCCAGCTCAGACATCGACTTTCCAGCTTTCTTT. Amino acids: CASSDIDFPAFF.

The chain recombines TRBV5-1 with TRBJ2-1; D is possibly TRBD1 (6 bases). The CDR3 sequence is 15 residues long. CDR1 and CDR2 from the germline V gene are SGHRS and YFSETQ. Trimming removed 0 bases at V and 3 bases at J, with 10 bases between. CDR3 nucleotide sequence: TGCGCCAGCAGCTTGGATGGGGGCGACTACAATGAGCAGTTCTTC. Amino acids: CASSLDGGDYNEQFF.

This chain links TRBV7-9 with TRBJ1-4; D is undetermined. Trimming left V 2 bases short and J 7 bases short, with 17 bases between. Germline V gene data show CDR1 as SEHNR and CDR2 as FQNEAQ (reference sequence). The CDR3 loop spans 16 amino acids. The DNA of the CDR3 is TGTGCCAGCAGCTTAACCGACGGCTGGTGGAGTGAAAAACTGTTTTTT. The encoded protein is CASSLTDGWWSEKLFF.

The chain is built from TRBV6-1 and TRBJ1-4; D perhaps matches TRBD1 (6 bases). The CDR3 consists of 14 residues. The V end lost 6 bases, the J end lost 0 bases, and 8 bases lay between the germline ends. Germline CDR1 MNHNS, CDR2 SASEGT. The DNA for the CDR3 is TGTGCCAGCAGGACAGGTGCAACTAATGAAAAACTGTTTTTT. Translating it yields CASRTGATNEKLFF.

The chain couples TRBV4-1 to TRBJ1-5, with unresolved D. V was pared by 4 bases and J by 3 bases, with 7 bases between. Per the germline V gene, CDR1 is MGHRA and CDR2 is YSYEKL. The CDR3 extends over 13 amino acids. This CDR3 reads CASSLMDNQPQHF. The DNA of the CDR3 is TGCGCCAGCAGCCTTATGGACAATCAGCCCCAGCATTTT.

The genes are TRBV5-1 and TRBJ2-2, with 9 bases identical to TRBD1. The trim removed 4 bases at V and 9 bases at J, leaving 7 bases unmatched. Looked up from germline, CDR1 is SGHRS and CDR2 is YFSETQ. The CDR3 sequence is 14 residues long. In DNA, the CDR3 is TGCGCCAGCAGCGGAGGGACAGGGCCCCGGGAGCTGTTTTTT. It encodes CASSGGTGPRELFF.

The chain employs TRBV19 and TRBJ1-5, with unresolved D. The CDR3 contains 15 residues. V lost 0 bases to trimming and J lost 4 bases, with 10 bases between them. Germline CDR1 and CDR2: LNHDA and SQIVND (reference sequence). CDR3 bases: TGTGCCAGTAGTATAGAGATCCTAAGGAATCAGCCCCAGCATTTT. Its translation is CASSIEILRNQPQHF.

V usage is TRBV19 and J usage is TRBJ1-5; D perhaps matches TRBD1 (5 bases). V lost 7 bases and J lost 6, with 19 bases in between. The germline V gene encodes CDR1 LNHDA and CDR2 SQIVND (reference sequence). This CDR3 is built from 15 residues. The CDR3 reads CASTHSGGDIQPQHF. The DNA of the CDR3 is TGTGCCAGTACCCATTCGGGAGGGGATATTCAGCCCCAGCATTTT.

The CDR3 DNA follows: TGTGCCAGTAGGACCTTGCGCCAGCGGAACACTGAAGCTTTCTTT. This encodes CASRTLRQRNTEAFF. V and J are TRBV19 and TRBJ1-1; D remains ambiguous. Germline V lookup: CDR1 LNHDA, CDR2 SQIVND (reference sequence). Trimming took 6 bases from V and 1 from J, leaving 15 bases between them. This CDR3 comprises 15 residues. Using reference TRBV19 and TRBJ1-1 for the parts outside the CDR3, the full variable domain is DGGITQSPKYLFRKEGQNVTLSCEQNLNHDAMYWYRQDPGQGLRLIYYSQIVNDFQKGDIAEGYSVSREKKESFPLTVTSAQKNPTAFYLCASRTLRQRNTEAFFGQGTRLTVV.

The V and J genes are TRBV10-2 and TRBJ2-1; 11 nucleotides line up with TRBD2. The CDR3 is made up of 15 amino acids. Unmatched junction bases numbered 0, after V lost 2 bases and J lost 3 bases. Germline V CDR1 and CDR2: WSHSY, SAAADI. The CDR3, as DNA: TGCGCCAGCAGTGAGGGACTAGCGGGCTACAATGAGCAGTTCTTC. Amino acids: CASSEGLAGYNEQFF.

The genes are TRBV20-1 and TRBJ1-1, with D tentatively TRBD1 (5 bases). The ends were cut back, 1 base at V and 11 bases at J, with 11 bases in the middle. The germline V gene has CDR1 DFQATT and CDR2 SNEGSKA (reference sequence). The CDR3 extends over 11 amino acids. The CDR3 protein is CSARGDSSAFF. DNA of the CDR3: TGCAGTGCTAGAGGCGACAGTTCGGCTTTCTTT.

The genes are TRBV6-5 and TRBJ2-1, with TRBD2 identical over 10 bases. CDR3 length: 15 amino acids. Germline CDR1 reads MNHEY; CDR2 reads SVGAGI. The V and J ends lost 2 bases and 8 bases, in that order; junction bases with no gene match: 6. CDR3 sequence reads: CASSYESGRGDEQFF. CDR3 sequence (DNA): TGTGCCAGCAGTTACGAGAGCGGGAGGGGGGATGAGCAGTTCTTC.

The gene calls are TRBV11-2 and TRBJ2-7; TRBD2 matches at 7 bases. V lost 5 bases, J lost 0 bases, and 1 base stayed unmatched. Germline lookup yields CDR1 SGHAT and CDR2 FQNNGV. The CDR3 is 13 residues long. For the CDR3, the DNA is TGTGCCAGCAGCCGGACTAGCTCCTACGAGCAGTACTTC. The encoded protein is CASSRTSSYEQYF.

The chain joins TRBV11-2 to TRBJ1-3, with 7 bases that match TRBD1. V trimming: 6 bases; J trimming: 0 bases; junction bases outside the gene matches: 17. Germline V lookup: CDR1 SGHAT, CDR2 FQNNGV. CDR3 length equals 19 residues. Written as DNA, the CDR3 is TGTGCCAGCAGGAAAAGCTATACCAGGGGGGGATCCTCTGGAAACACCATATATTTT. It translates to CASRKSYTRGGSSGNTIYF.